Listed below are T cell receptor beta chains from one sample, sequenced in a study of T cells in Graves' hyperthyroidism and ophthalmopathy. TCRdb reprocessed the multiplex PCR reads via MiXCR and lists one record per CDR3 protein. The repertoire holds 700,000 or so distinct CDR3 sequences, with approximately 14% as singletons. The sequenced material came from blood. These receptors all stem from a woman in her fifties or sixties with Graves' ophthalmopathy. Each CDR3 is given with its conserved first and last residue. D genes are given only for firm matches. A row's size may be missing; if present it is once, few, many or a size class.

D gene,J gene,clone size,V gene,CDR3 protein,CDR3 DNA
.,TRBJ1-2,.,TRBV4-3,CASSRAQGVDYGHTF,TGCGCCAGCAGCCGGGCCCAGGGAGTTGACTATGGCCACACCTTC
.,TRBJ2-5,many,TRBV18,CASSSGTGQETQYF,TGCGCCAGCAGCTCGGGGACGGGACAAGAGACCCAGTACTTC
TRBD1,TRBJ1-1,.,TRBV6-1,CASSPGTGGFTEAFF,TGTGCCAGCAGCCCCGGGACAGGGGGGTTCACTGAAGCTTTCTTT
.,TRBJ2-3,.,TRBV24-1,CATSPLSTDTQYF,TGTGCCACCTCCCCCCTAAGCACAGATACGCAGTATTTT
.,TRBJ1-2,few,TRBV10-3,CAISDLGAAALWGYTF,TGTGCCATCAGTGATTTAGGTGCAGCAGCTCTCTGGGGCTACACCTTC
.,TRBJ2-5,few,TRBV6-1,CASRGSLETQYF,TGTGCCAGCCGCGGGTCCTTGGAGACCCAGTACTTC
.,TRBJ2-1,many,TRBV7-9,CASSRRRGRVIYEQFF,TGTGCCAGCAGCAGACGCAGGGGGAGGGTGATTTATGAGCAGTTCTTC
TRBD1,TRBJ1-2,.,TRBV7-2,CASSSGDRKNYGYTF,TGTGCCAGCAGCTCAGGGGACAGAAAGAACTATGGCTACACCTTC
.,TRBJ1-5,many,TRBV12-3/TRBV12-4,CANSSGADQPQHF,TGTGCCAACAGTTCGGGGGCTGATCAGCCCCAGCATTTT
TRBD1,TRBJ2-3,.,TRBV5-1,CASSSYGGQGIPDTQYF,TGCGCCAGCAGCTCTTACGGGGGACAGGGGATTCCAGATACGCAGTATTTT
TRBD2,TRBJ2-1,many,TRBV10-3,CAISLGLAGVDEQFF,TGTGCCATCAGTCTGGGACTAGCGGGAGTGGATGAGCAGTTCTTC
.,TRBJ2-7,many,TRBV7-9,CASSSLTGDYYEQYF,TGTGCCAGCAGCTCCCTGACAGGAGATTACTACGAGCAGTACTTC
TRBD1,TRBJ2-7,many,TRBV4-1,CASSQPGTGDYEQYF,TGCGCCAGCAGCCAACCTGGGACAGGGGACTACGAGCAGTACTTC
TRBD2,TRBJ2-6,.,TRBV7-3,CATHRTSGSPGANVLTF,TGTGCCACCCACAGGACTAGCGGGAGCCCTGGGGCCAACGTCCTGACTTTC
.,TRBJ1-1,.,TRBV29-1,CSVSGNTEAFF,TGCAGCGTTTCTGGGAACACTGAAGCTTTCTTT
.,TRBJ2-1,many,TRBV11-2,CASSLIFSSEGEQFF,TGTGCCAGCAGCTTAATTTTTAGTAGCGAGGGTGAGCAGTTCTTC
.,TRBJ1-2,many,TRBV28,CATSVANYGYTF,TGTGCCACCTCGGTCGCTAACTATGGCTACACCTTC
TRBD2,TRBJ2-1,many,TRBV2,CASSENQGLAYEQFF,TGTGCCAGCAGTGAAAACCAGGGACTAGCGTATGAGCAGTTCTTC
TRBD1,TRBJ2-7,.,TRBV6-1,CASSDGPDRYKSYEQYF,TGTGCCAGCAGTGATGGTCCGGACAGGTACAAATCTTACGAGCAGTACTTC
.,TRBJ1-2,.,TRBV13,CASSSRPGPGYGYTF,TGTGCCAGCAGCTCACGACCGGGACCGGGCTATGGCTACACCTTC
TRBD2,TRBJ2-1,many,TRBV7-7,CASSPGLAGAREQFF,TGTGCTAGCAGCCCCGGACTAGCGGGAGCACGAGAGCAGTTCTTC
TRBD2,TRBJ2-5,many,TRBV9,CASSVGLAGVQETQYF,TGTGCCAGCAGCGTAGGTCTAGCGGGAGTTCAAGAGACCCAGTACTTC
TRBD2,TRBJ2-3,many,TRBV6-6,CASSYRLAGPTSSTDTQYF,TGTGCCAGCAGTTACCGGCTAGCGGGACCGACCTCTAGCACAGATACGCAGTATTTT
.,TRBJ2-7,many,TRBV7-9,CASSLAWRKSVYEQYF,TGTGCCAGCAGCTTAGCGTGGAGGAAATCCGTCTACGAGCAGTACTTC
.,TRBJ1-2,many,TRBV5-1,CASSPDPSSYGYTF,TGCGCCAGCAGCCCGGACCCGTCCTCCTATGGCTACACCTTC
.,TRBJ2-5,.,TRBV25-1,CASSGETTRETQYF,TGTGCCAGCAGTGGGGAGACCACTAGAGAGACCCAGTACTTC
TRBD2,TRBJ2-3,many,TRBV5-1,CASSSVAGGDTDTQYF,TGCGCCAGCAGCTCCGTAGCGGGAGGGGACACAGATACGCAGTATTTT
TRBD1,TRBJ2-7,many,TRBV12-3/TRBV12-4,CASSRRDRAYEQYF,TGTGCCAGCAGCCGCCGGGACAGGGCCTACGAGCAGTACTTC
.,TRBJ1-5,.,TRBV6-9,CASSSDSYNNQPQHF,TGTGCCAGCAGTTCCGACAGTTATAACAATCAGCCCCAGCATTTT
.,TRBJ1-1,few,TRBV6-5,CASSYYAGNTEAFF,TGTGCCAGCAGTTACTACGCCGGGAACACTGAAGCTTTCTTT
TRBD2,TRBJ2-2,many,TRBV12-3/TRBV12-4,CASSRGGTGELFF,TGTGCCAGCAGTCGCGGGGGCACCGGGGAGCTGTTTTTT
TRBD2,TRBJ2-7,few,TRBV29-1,CSVLTSGRVSYEQYF,TGCAGCGTCCTCACTAGCGGGAGGGTCTCCTACGAGCAGTACTTC
.,TRBJ2-7,many,TRBV20-1,CSASLDRYEQYF,TGCAGTGCTAGCTTGGACCGCTACGAGCAGTACTTC
.,TRBJ2-5,many,TRBV2,CASSEDSQETQYF,TGTGCCAGCAGTGAAGACAGCCAAGAGACCCAGTACTTC
TRBD1,TRBJ1-2,many,TRBV2,CASSVGQGRGYTF,TGTGCCAGCAGTGTGGGACAGGGCCGAGGCTACACCTTC
.,TRBJ1-1,.,TRBV6-2/TRBV6-3,CASSTRGAEAFF,TGTGCCAGCAGTACTCGTGGGGCTGAAGCTTTCTTT
TRBD1,TRBJ1-1,many,TRBV29-1,CSVLGTANTEAFF,TGCAGCGTCCTCGGGACAGCTAACACTGAAGCTTTCTTT
.,TRBJ1-1,.,TRBV18,CASSPPGGSEAFF,TGTGCCAGCTCACCACCGGGCGGGAGTGAAGCTTTCTTT
.,TRBJ1-1,few,TRBV25-1,CASSATGLQAFF,TGTGCCAGCAGTGCAACAGGGCTGCAAGCTTTCTTT
.,TRBJ2-7,few,TRBV5-1,CASSLDSYSEQYF,TGCGCCAGCAGCTTGGATTCGTACTCCGAGCAGTACTTC